This TCR beta chain came from a study of control samples from healthy donors and cancer patients. This CDR3 comprises 13 residues. Trimming took off 9 bases at V and 1 base at J, with 12 bases between the two ends. Per the germline V gene, CDR1 is KGHSH and CDR2 is LQKENI. Profiled with immunoSEQ multiplex PCR; TCRdb holds only in-frame clones, not every one. The repertoire holds tens of thousands of clones, with roughly nine tenths as singletons. This clone appeared a single time. This sequence originates from a woman aged 30 to 39 in good health. This rearrangement joins TRBV18 to TRBJ1-1; TRBD1 is a possible D gene (6 bases). The sequencing sample was made of blood. For the CDR3, the DNA is TGTGCCAGTTGCCCGGGACAGAACACTGAAGCTTTCTTT. Translated, it gives CASCPGQNTEAFF.